A selection of T cell receptor beta chains follows, all from one sample in a study of blood T cell repertoires in COVID-19. The method was immunoSEQ multiplex PCR; TCRdb's version includes in-frame clones alone and lacks a portion of them. The sample records 300,000 to 350,000 clones, more than 70% being singletons. Source material: PBMCs or T cells enriched from blood (not recorded which). Source of these receptors: a woman in her twenties or thirties who had been exposed to COVID-19. Both conserved end residues are part of each CDR3. The order of the fields is D gene, V gene, clone size, J gene, CDR3 protein, CDR3 DNA. A D gene is named only where the DNA matches it firmly. The size entry is marked missing in some rows and otherwise reads once, few, many or a size class.

>.|TRBV5-1|.|TRBJ2-2
CASSPRDTGGELFF
TGCGCCAGCAGCCCCCGGGACACAGGCGGGGAGCTGTTTTTT
>.|TRBV18|.|TRBJ2-7
CASSPNRGVSGYEQYF
TGTGCCAGCTCACCCAACCGCGGGGTATCGGGGTACGAGCAGTACTTC
>TRBD1|TRBV9|.|TRBJ1-2
CASSVARTGVNYGYTF
TGTGCCAGCAGCGTAGCCCGGACAGGGGTTAACTATGGCTACACCTTC
>.|TRBV18|once|TRBJ2-6
CASSPRVTYSGANVLTF
TGTGCCAGCTCACCACGCGTCACTTACTCTGGGGCCAACGTCCTGACTTTC
>TRBD1|TRBV7-3|.|TRBJ2-7
CASSLDPGQGYEQYF
TGTGCCAGCAGCTTAGACCCGGGACAGGGTTACGAGCAGTACTTC
>.|TRBV27|.|TRBJ1-4
CASSPGQVNEKLFF
TGTGCCAGCAGCCCGGGACAAGTAAATGAAAAACTGTTTTTT
>.|TRBV10-1|.|TRBJ2-1
CASSDISGQSGNEQFF
TGCGCCAGCAGTGATATCTCAGGACAAAGTGGAAATGAGCAGTTCTTC
>.|TRBV10-1|.|TRBJ2-5
CASSEVVGETQYF
TGCGCCAGCAGTGAAGTAGTCGGAGAGACCCAGTACTTC
>.|TRBV7-9|.|TRBJ1-3
CASSLGSIQNTIYF
TGTGCCAGCAGCTTAGGATCCATTCAGAACACCATATATTTT
>.|TRBV5-8|.|TRBJ2-4
CASSPMTRTAKNIQYF
TGTGCCAGCAGCCCCATGACTAGAACAGCCAAAAACATTCAGTACTTC
>TRBD2|TRBV11-1|.|TRBJ2-3
CASSLIGGRVGQYF
TGTGCCAGCAGCTTAATTGGAGGGAGGGTGGGGCAGTATTTT
>.|TRBV6-1|.|TRBJ2-4
CASSEQGAKNIQYF
TGTGCCAGCAGTGAGCAGGGAGCCAAAAACATTCAGTACTTC
>TRBD1|TRBV27|once|TRBJ2-3
CASSPRDRGTDTQYF
TGTGCCAGCAGTCCCCGGGACAGGGGCACAGATACGCAGTATTTT
>TRBD1|TRBV9|.|TRBJ2-7
CASSPTTEGAHEQYF
TGTGCCAGCAGCCCGACCACCGAGGGGGCCCACGAGCAGTACTTC
>.|TRBV6-2/TRBV6-3|.|TRBJ2-7
CASSLGSEQYF
TGTGCCAGCAGCCTAGGGAGCGAGCAGTACTTC
>TRBD1|TRBV19|.|TRBJ2-7
CASSMQARGPYEQYF
TGTGCCAGTAGTATGCAGGCCAGGGGGCCCTACGAGCAGTACTTC
>.|TRBV7-3|.|TRBJ2-1
CASSLHREAFREQFF
TGTGCCAGCAGCCTTCATAGAGAGGCTTTCCGAGAGCAGTTCTTC
>.|TRBV7-2|.|TRBJ1-4
CASSLGAYEKLFF
TGTGCCAGCAGCTTAGGGGCTTACGAAAAACTGTTTTTT
>.|TRBV11-3|few|TRBJ2-2
CASSLATMGNTGELFF
TGTGCCAGCAGCTTAGCCACTATGGGGAACACCGGGGAGCTGTTTTTT
>.|TRBV7-7|few|TRBJ2-7
CASSQGWGSYEQYF
TGTGCTAGCAGCCAGGGATGGGGCTCCTACGAGCAGTACTTC
>.|TRBV7-9|.|TRBJ1-5
CASSHTNSNQPQHF
TGTGCCAGCAGCCACACCAATTCCAATCAGCCCCAGCATTTT
>TRBD2|TRBV7-9|.|TRBJ2-1
CASSSSLTSGRRNEQFF
TGTGCCAGCAGCTCCTCCCTAACTAGCGGGAGACGGAATGAGCAGTTCTTC
>.|TRBV11-2|once|TRBJ2-5
CASSLAGGREETQYF
TGTGCCAGCAGCTTAGCAGGGGGGCGTGAAGAGACCCAGTACTTC
>TRBD1|TRBV2|.|TRBJ1-2
CASDGPRTGAGYTF
TGTGCCAGCGACGGCCCCAGGACAGGGGCGGGCTACACCTTC
>.|TRBV20-1|.|TRBJ2-1
CSASDSVTGSQFF
TGCAGTGCTAGTGACTCAGTGACGGGGTCGCAGTTCTTC
>.|TRBV19|.|TRBJ2-6
CASRTSGANVLTF
TGTGCCAGTAGGACATCTGGGGCCAACGTCCTGACTTTC
>TRBD1|TRBV28|.|TRBJ2-6
CASSPTYLRDRVTSGANVLTF
TGTGCCAGCAGTCCGACCTACCTTAGGGACAGGGTTACAAGTGGGGCCAACGTCCTGACTTTC
>TRBD1|TRBV19|.|TRBJ2-7
CASSNLQGAPYEQYF
TGTGCCAGTAGTAACTTACAGGGGGCCCCCTACGAGCAGTACTTC
>TRBD1|TRBV10-3|.|TRBJ1-6
CAISPGQGVGSPLHF
TGTGCCATCTCTCCGGGACAGGGAGTTGGTTCACCCCTCCACTTT
>.|TRBV7-2|once|TRBJ1-2
CASSSRQGRSGYTF
TGTGCCAGCAGCTCAAGGCAGGGTCGGAGTGGCTACACCTTC
>.|TRBV11-2|.|TRBJ2-7
CASSPRQSSYEQYF
TGTGCCAGCAGCCCTCGACAGAGCTCCTACGAGCAGTACTTC
>TRBD2|TRBV5-5|.|TRBJ2-1
CASSLGPGGRNEQFF
TGTGCCAGCAGCTTGGGCCCGGGAGGTCGTAATGAGCAGTTCTTC
>.|TRBV2|.|TRBJ2-2
CASSERGTGELFF
TGTGCCAGCAGCGAACGCGGCACCGGGGAGCTGTTTTTT
>TRBD1|TRBV18|.|TRBJ1-4
CASHTRGQGMQKLFF
TGTGCCAGCCACACCCGGGGACAGGGGATGCAAAAACTGTTTTTT
>TRBD1|TRBV6-5|.|TRBJ1-4
CASVPRDRVGEKLFF
TGTGCCAGTGTACCCCGGGACAGGGTAGGCGAAAAACTGTTTTTT
>.|TRBV12-3/TRBV12-4|.|TRBJ2-7
CASSTFVSYEQYF
TGTGCCAGCAGTACATTCGTCTCCTACGAGCAGTACTTC
>TRBD1|TRBV3-1/TRBV3-2|.|TRBJ2-3
CASRATGMGDTQYF
TGTGCCAGCAGGGCGACAGGGATGGGAGATACGCAGTATTTT
>TRBD2|TRBV7-9|.|TRBJ2-1
CASSPSLAGALYNEQFF
TGTGCCAGCAGCCCCTCACTAGCGGGAGCCCTGTACAATGAGCAGTTCTTC
>TRBD1|TRBV5-1|.|TRBJ2-7
CASSNRTGGWEQYF
TGCGCCAGCAGCAACCGGACAGGGGGCTGGGAGCAGTACTTC
>TRBD1|TRBV4-2|once|TRBJ1-1
CASSQEGQGWGQTEAFF
TGTGCCAGCAGCCAAGAGGGACAGGGGTGGGGTCAAACTGAAGCTTTCTTT